These 31 T cell receptor beta chains were all obtained from the same sample, sequenced in a study of T cell changes during pregnancy in multiple sclerosis. Some clones are missing from TCRdb's copy, which holds only in-frame ones; the method was immunoSEQ multiplex PCR. The sample has 100,000 to 140,000 clones, approximately 90% seen once. The source material was peripheral blood, sampled in the third trimester of pregnancy. The receptors derive from a female donor in good health, enrolled as a control in a pregnancy study.

Only one count was recorded for this clone. This chain joins TRBV11-2 and TRBJ2-5, with D maybe TRBD2 (6 bases). Between the trimmed V and J ends, which lost 0 bases and 2 bases, there was a span of 7 bases. Looked up from germline, CDR1 is SGHAT and CDR2 is FQNNGV. The CDR3 is 14 amino acids. The CDR3 is CASSLDGGQETQYF. The CDR3 nucleotides are TGTGCCAGCAGCTTAGATGGGGGGCAAGAGACCCAGTACTTC.

The V call is TRBV10-3, the J call TRBJ1-2, with 9 bases lining up with TRBD1. This CDR3 is built from 12 residues. CDR1 and CDR2 from the germline V gene are ENHRY and SYGVKD. Trimming took 10 bases from V and 2 from J; bases not matched to a gene: 2. Written as DNA, the CDR3 is TGTGCCACAGGACAGGGGAACTATGGCTACACCTTC. Protein sequence: CATGQGNYGYTF.

Written as DNA, the CDR3 is TGTGCCTGGGTACTACCGACAGGGGCGGGATATGGCTACACCTTC. It is translated as CAWVLPTGAGYGYTF. The genes are TRBV30 and TRBJ1-2, with TRBD1 identical over 8 bases. Per germline, CDR1 GTSNPN and CDR2 SVGIG (reference sequence). The V gene end was trimmed by 5 bases and the J gene end by 5 bases; junction bases not matched to a gene: 13. This CDR3 has 15 amino acids.

The V call is TRBV4-3, the J call TRBJ1-6; D is uncertain. The ends were cut back, 0 bases at V and 7 bases at J, with 4 bases in the middle. There are 13 residues in the CDR3. Germline V lookup: CDR1 LGHNA, CDR2 YSLEER. The CDR3 nucleotides read TGCGCCAGCAGCCAAGATAGAAATTCACCCCTCCACTTT. It specifies CASSQDRNSPLHF.

This chain connects TRBV4-2 to TRBJ2-5; 11 bases line up with TRBD2. Germline V lookup: CDR1 LGHNA, CDR2 YNFKEQ. The CDR3 loop spans 17 amino acids. The ends lost 2 bases at V and 1 base at J; junction bases unmatched: 6. CDR3 region: CASSQTLAGVGQETQYF. In DNA, the CDR3 is TGTGCCAGCAGCCAAACACTAGCGGGGGTTGGCCAAGAGACCCAGTACTTC.

This sequence joins TRBV30 and TRBJ2-7; no clear D. The CDR3 is 11 residues long. CDR1 is GTSNPN and CDR2 is SVGIG in the germline V gene (reference sequence). The V end lost 1 base, the J end lost 6 bases, and 7 bases lay between the germline ends. The CDR3 loop reads CAWSAVAEQYF. For the CDR3, the DNA is TGTGCCTGGAGTGCGGTTGCCGAGCAGTACTTC.

J is TRBJ2-7 and V is TRBV19, with D hard to call. This CDR3 spans 14 amino acids. Germline values: CDR1 LNHDA, CDR2 SQIVND (reference sequence). V lost 0 bases, J lost 7 bases, and 13 bases lay in between. The CDR3 loop reads CASSIDPQNPEQYF. As DNA, the CDR3 is TGTGCCAGTAGTATAGATCCCCAGAATCCGGAGCAGTACTTC.

This clone was recorded only once. V and J are TRBV19 and TRBJ1-6; D ambiguous. CDR1 and CDR2 from the germline V gene are LNHDA and SQIVND (reference sequence). The CDR3 has 13 residues. Trimming stripped 4 bases from V and 10 bases from J, with 11 bases between. In nucleotides, the CDR3 is TGTGCCAGTAGTACCTCTAATACCTCACCCCTCCACTTT. Protein sequence: CASSTSNTSPLHF.

The rearrangement links TRBV11-3 to TRBJ2-1; tentatively, D is TRBD1 (6 bases). CDR1 is SGHNT and CDR2 is YENEEA in the germline V gene. CDR3 length equals 15 residues. Trimming took 5 bases from V and 3 from J, leaving 14 bases between them. CDR3 nucleotides: TGTGCCAGCAGCGAAAACGGACAGCTCTACAATGAGCAGTTCTTC. Its translation is CASSENGQLYNEQFF.

This clone was counted once. The chain's CDR3 is CASSIVQGTQYF. The CDR3, as DNA: TGTGCCAGTAGTATAGTCCAGGGGACCCAGTACTTC. The chain combines TRBV19 with TRBJ2-5; D is possibly TRBD1 (5 bases). CDR3 length: 12 amino acids. Looked up from germline, CDR1 is LNHDA and CDR2 is SQIVND (reference sequence). The V end lost 1 base, the J end lost 7 bases, and 7 bases lay between the germline ends.

This chain uses TRBV9 with TRBJ2-5; 10 nucleotides agree with TRBD2. The CDR3 has 16 amino acids. V gave up 2 bases and J gave up 4 bases; unmatched junction bases: 8. Germline V gene lookup returns CDR1 SGDLS and CDR2 YYNGEE. This chain's CDR3 is CASSVGSSGGTETQYF. The CDR3 DNA sequence: TGTGCCAGCAGCGTGGGATCTAGCGGGGGAACAGAGACCCAGTACTTC. The complete variable domain, with remaining parts taken from reference TRBV9 and TRBJ2-5, reads DSGVTQTPKHLITATGQRVTLRCSPRSGDLSVYWYQQSLDQGLQFLIQYYNGEERAKGNILERFSAQQFPDLHSELNLSSLELGDSALYFCASSVGSSGGTETQYFGPGTRLLVL.

V and J are TRBV29-1 and TRBJ2-7; D remains ambiguous. In germline, CDR1 is SQVTM, CDR2 ANQGSEA. V was shortened by 3 bases and J by 2 bases, with 5 bases between the two germline ends. The CDR3 extends over 11 amino acids. CDR3 DNA: TGCAGCGTTGACTCGGCCTACGAGCAGTACTTC. Residues: CSVDSAYEQYF.

The J gene is TRBJ1-3, the V gene TRBV4-2; D may be TRBD1 (6 bases). CDR1 and CDR2 (germline): LGHNA, YNFKEQ. CDR3 size: 18 residues. Deletions cut 2 bases from V and 5 bases from J, with 22 bases between. For the CDR3, the DNA is TGTGCCAGCAGCCAAATAACAGGGATGGGCGAGAGAAGAAACACCATATATTTT. Its protein is CASSQITGMGERRNTIYF.

The rearrangement joins TRBV23-1 to TRBJ1-5; 10 positions agree with TRBD1. TRBV23-1 is noted as an ORF with a role that remains uncertain. This CDR3 has 19 amino acids. The V segment lost 4 bases and the J segment 0 bases; nucleotides outside the gene matches: 12. For the CDR3, the DNA is TGCGCCAGCAGTCCCCCAGAGAGACAGGGGGCCTATAGCAATCAGCCCCAGCATTTT. Its translation: CASSPPERQGAYSNQPQHF.

V and J are TRBV6-6 and TRBJ2-7; a weak D match, TRBD1 (6 bases). This CDR3 region has 16 residues. The germline CDR1 and CDR2 sequences are MNHNY and SVGAGI (reference sequence). Trimming took 4 bases from V and 1 from J, leaving 17 bases between them. The CDR3 bases are TGTGCCAGCAGTTTGAACAGGGAAAGGGGATCCTACGAGCAGTACTTC. Encoded protein: CASSLNRERGSYEQYF.

The chain carries TRBV6-5 and TRBJ2-5, with D perhaps matching TRBD2 (6 bases). This CDR3 has 15 amino acids. CDR1 and CDR2 from the germline V gene are MNHEY and SVGAGI. V shed 0 bases and J shed 5 bases, with 13 bases lying between them. CDR3 coding DNA: TGTGCCAGCAGTTACTCGATTTTGGGGAGGGAGACCCAGTACTTC. Its protein product is CASSYSILGRETQYF.

This clone has only a few counts. The chain links TRBV15 to TRBJ1-5; D uncertain. V was trimmed by 1 base and J by 4 bases, leaving 8 bases between them. Germline loops: CDR1 LNHNV, CDR2 YYDKDF (reference sequence). The CDR3 covers 14 residues. The CDR3 loop is CATSRVARNQPQHF. The DNA for the CDR3 is TGTGCCACCAGCAGAGTAGCGAGGAATCAGCCCCAGCATTTT.

The rearrangement uses TRBV5-4 and TRBJ2-3, with a possible D match to TRBD2 (7 bases). Germline values: CDR1 SGHNT, CDR2 YYREEE (reference sequence). CDR3 length equals 16 residues. With 2 bases removed from V and 3 bases from J, the gap between germline ends came to 16 bases. CDR3 DNA: TGTGCCAGCAGCTTAGGGGGGGGCCCGGTTACAGATACGCAGTATTTT. This sequence encodes CASSLGGGPVTDTQYF.

This clone has just a few counts. V and J are TRBV30 and TRBJ1-1; D is unclear. Between the trimmed V and J ends, which lost 3 bases and 1 base, there was a span of 12 bases. The CDR3 contains 14 residues. Germline-derived CDR1 and CDR2 are GTSNPN and SVGIG (reference sequence). The CDR3 DNA reads as TGTGCCTGGAGGCGTAGCCAGACGAACACTGAAGCTTTCTTT. Its protein product is CAWRRSQTNTEAFF.

The V gene is TRBV9, the J gene TRBJ1-2, with D perhaps TRBD1 (5 bases). CDR1 is SGDLS and CDR2 is YYNGEE in the germline V gene. The CDR3 extends over 14 amino acids. The ends were cut back, 4 bases at V and 2 bases at J, with 12 bases in the middle. CDR3 coding DNA: TGTGCCAGCAGCTTAGGGGCCCAGAACTATGGCTACACCTTC. This translates into CASSLGAQNYGYTF.

The CDR3 sequence: CATSRSAGHQGEQYF. CDR3 nucleotides: TGTGCCACCAGCAGGTCTGCGGGCCACCAAGGGGAGCAGTACTTC. The V gene is TRBV15, the J gene TRBJ2-7, with D possibly TRBD2 on 5 matching bases. Germline assignment: CDR1 LNHNV and CDR2 YYDKDF (reference sequence). The length of the CDR3 is 15 residues. Trimming removed 3 bases from V and 7 bases from J, with 19 bases in between.

This chain connects TRBV15 to TRBJ2-7; TRBD1 matches 9 bases. Germline V CDR1 and CDR2: LNHNV, YYDKDF (reference sequence). V shed 1 base, J shed 4 bases, and the junction held 5 bases outside the gene matches. The CDR3 has 15 residues. The CDR3 sequence: CATSRGTGAYYEQYF. The CDR3 bases are TGTGCCACCAGCAGAGGGACAGGGGCCTATTACGAGCAGTACTTC.

The V call is TRBV30, the J call TRBJ1-4; the match to TRBD1 covers 9 bases. Trimming removed 2 bases from V and 3 bases from J; junction bases left unmatched: 1. Germline V gene sequence: CDR1 GTSNPN, CDR2 SVGIG (reference sequence). CDR3 length equals 14 residues. Written as DNA, the CDR3 is TGTGCCTGGAGTACAGGGGGCCCTAATGAAAAACTGTTTTTT. Translating it yields CAWSTGGPNEKLFF. Filled out from reference TRBV30 and TRBJ1-4, the complete variable domain reads SQTIHQWPATLVQPVGSPLSLECTVEGTSNPNLYWYRQAAGRGLQLLFYSVGIGQISSEVPQNLSASRPQDRQFILSSKKLLLSDSGFYLCAWSTGGPNEKLFFGSGTQLSVL.

The chain links TRBV5-1 to TRBJ1-1; tentatively, D is TRBD1 (6 bases). Germline CDR1 is SGHRS and CDR2 is YFSETQ. V was clipped by 0 bases and J by 1 base, with 16 bases between them. The CDR3 has 17 amino acids. CDR3 sequence: CASSLVGWGGQNTEAFF. The DNA of the CDR3 is TGCGCCAGCAGCTTGGTAGGGTGGGGGGGCCAGAACACTGAAGCTTTCTTT.

The chain uses TRBV9 and TRBJ1-5; weak D call: TRBD1 (5 bases). Trimming left V 5 bases short and J 4 bases short, with 13 bases between. The CDR3 runs 14 residues. Germline V gene lookup returns CDR1 SGDLS and CDR2 YYNGEE. In DNA form, the CDR3 reads TGTGCCAGCAGTGCAAATAAGGGGAATCAGCCCCAGCATTTT. It yields the protein CASSANKGNQPQHF. Using reference TRBV9 and TRBJ1-5 for the parts outside the CDR3, the full variable domain is DSGVTQTPKHLITATGQRVTLRCSPRSGDLSVYWYQQSLDQGLQFLIQYYNGEERAKGNILERFSAQQFPDLHSELNLSSLELGDSALYFCASSANKGNQPQHFGDGTRLSIL.

The chain couples TRBV30 to TRBJ2-7; possibly TRBD2 for D (5 bases). Trimming removed 3 bases from V and 4 bases from J, with 13 bases in between. This CDR3 is built from 13 residues. CDR1 and CDR2 from the germline V gene are GTSNPN and SVGIG (reference sequence). The CDR3 sequence is CAWSPGPGYEQYF. Written as DNA, the CDR3 is TGTGCCTGGAGCCCGGGCCCGGGGTACGAGCAGTACTTC.

V usage is TRBV29-1 and J usage is TRBJ1-1; TRBD1 might be the D (5 bases). Germline loops: CDR1 SQVTM, CDR2 ANQGSEA. The V end was cut by 7 bases, the J end by 7 bases, with 19 bases between. CDR3 length: 13 amino acids. The CDR3 reads CSAWGVGTDEAFF. CDR3 coding DNA: TGCAGCGCCTGGGGGGTCGGGACTGATGAAGCTTTCTTT.

This clone was counted only a few times. This chain links TRBV2 with TRBJ1-1; TRBD1 agrees at 7 bases. V lost 0 bases and J lost 4; bases outside the gene matches: 8. The CDR3 consists of 16 residues. Per the germline V gene, CDR1 is SNHLY and CDR2 is FYNNEI. The CDR3 sequence: CASSEATDRVSTEAFF. Written as DNA, the CDR3 is TGTGCCAGCAGTGAAGCGACAGACAGGGTATCCACTGAAGCTTTCTTT. The whole variable domain, remainder taken from reference TRBV2 and TRBJ1-1, is EPEVTQTPSHQVTQMGQEVILRCVPISNHLYFYWYRQILGQKVEFLVSFYNNEISEKSEIFDDQFSVERPDGSNFTLKIRSTKLEDSAMYFCASSEATDRVSTEAFFGQGTRLTVV.

The gene calls are TRBV7-2 and TRBJ1-1; D is undetermined. The CDR3 consists of 14 residues. The V gene lost 4 bases and the J gene lost 0 bases, with 9 bases spanning the gap. CDR1 is SGHTA, CDR2 FQGNSA, per germline. CDR3 protein: CASSYTYVNTEAFF. For the CDR3, the DNA is TGTGCCAGCAGCTATACATACGTGAACACTGAAGCTTTCTTT. The full variable domain, its missing parts supplied by reference TRBV7-2 and TRBJ1-1, is GAGVSQSPSNKVTEKGKDVELRCDPISGHTALYWYRQSLGQGLEFLIYFQGNSAPDKSGLPSDRFSAERTGGSVSTLTIQRTQQEDSAVYLCASSYTYVNTEAFFGQGTRLTVV.

The chain employs TRBV10-1 and TRBJ1-2, with a weak D call TRBD1 (5 bases). CDR1 and CDR2 (germline): WNHNN, SYGVQD (reference sequence). V dropped 6 bases and J dropped 4 bases, with 27 bases sitting between them. The CDR3 runs 18 residues. DNA for the CDR3: TGCGCCAGCAGGAGGACACTAATAGGTCAACACAAATTCTATGGCTACACCTTC. Protein: CASRRTLIGQHKFYGYTF.

The chain recombines TRBV4-3 with TRBJ1-2, with 9 bases aligning to TRBD1. The CDR3 spans 15 residues. Germline V gene data show CDR1 as LGHNA and CDR2 as YSLEER. V shed 2 bases, J shed 10 bases, and the junction held 11 bases outside the gene matches. Here the CDR3 DNA reads TGCGCCAGCAGCCAAACCGGGGGGACAGGGAGGGACTACACCTTC. This gives the protein CASSQTGGTGRDYTF.